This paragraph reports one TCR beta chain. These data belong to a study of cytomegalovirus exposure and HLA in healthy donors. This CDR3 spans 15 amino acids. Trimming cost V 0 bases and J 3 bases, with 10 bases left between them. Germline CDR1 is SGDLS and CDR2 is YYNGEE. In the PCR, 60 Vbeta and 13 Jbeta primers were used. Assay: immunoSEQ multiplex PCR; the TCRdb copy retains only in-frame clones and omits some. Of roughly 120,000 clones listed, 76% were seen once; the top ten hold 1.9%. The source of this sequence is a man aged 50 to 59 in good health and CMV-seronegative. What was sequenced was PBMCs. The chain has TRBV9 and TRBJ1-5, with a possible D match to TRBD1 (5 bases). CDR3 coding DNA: TGTGCCAGCAGCGTAGATACGGGACTCAATCAGCCCCAGCATTTT. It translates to CASSVDTGLNQPQHF.